The 7 T cell receptor beta chains below all came from one sample that was sequenced in a study of T cell repertoires in cytomegalovirus infection. One entry per CDR3 protein, called by TCRdb with MiXCR from the reads. There are fewer than 150,000 distinct CDR3 sequences in the sample; more than 30% occur only once, and less than 45% lies in the top ten. For these TCRs, the target antigens are not known. Sequences were derived from CD8+ T cells from cultured PBMCs, sampled from culture after CMV antigen stimulation. Receptors originate from a human donor in good health (CMV status not recorded). Some clones in this sample may be carry-over from other donors' samples.

This clonotype has only a few counts. This chain joins TRBV6-1 and TRBJ1-2; 7 nucleotides match TRBD1. Germline V gives CDR1 MNHNS, CDR2 SASEGT. The ends lost 6 bases at V and 2 bases at J; junction bases unmatched: 12. The CDR3 has 16 residues. In DNA, the CDR3 is TGTGCCAGCAGGCATTTAGGGGGCGCGGGAAACTATGGCTACACCTTC. Translating it yields CASRHLGGAGNYGYTF.

The sample holds many counts of this clonotype. The chain uses TRBV7-2 and TRBJ1-2; 9 bases are a match to TRBD1. Trimming took 5 bases from V and 4 from J; bases not matched to a gene: 11. There are 16 residues in the CDR3. CDR1 is SGHTA and CDR2 is FQGNSA in the germline V gene. The DNA for the CDR3 is TGTGCCAGCAGCCCTGGGACAGGGCTTGACGGCTATGGCTACACCTTC. Amino acid sequence: CASSPGTGLDGYGYTF.

The chain is built from TRBV7-8 and TRBJ2-1, with 9 nucleotides matching TRBD2. The junction had 12 bases not matched to a gene; V was cut back by 5 bases and J by 7 bases. The length of the CDR3 is 16 residues. Germline V gene data show CDR1 as SGHVS and CDR2 as FQNEAQ. The CDR3 here is CASSAYPRLAGNEQFF. CDR3 DNA sequence: TGTGCCAGCAGCGCATACCCTCGCCTAGCGGGGAATGAGCAGTTCTTC.

This clonotype was detected many times. This chain uses TRBV5-1 with TRBJ1-1, with TRBD1 matching over 9 bases. The ends lost 2 bases at V and 0 bases at J; junction bases unmatched: 5. Germline V gives CDR1 SGHRS, CDR2 YFSETQ. CDR3 length: 16 residues. CDR3 sequence reads: CASSFGTGWMNTEAFF. The CDR3 bases are TGCGCCAGCAGCTTCGGGACAGGGTGGATGAACACTGAAGCTTTCTTT.

There are a few counts of this clonotype. V gene TRBV7-8 combines with J gene TRBJ2-1; TRBD1 might be the D (6 bases). The V gene lost 7 bases and the J gene lost 5 bases, with 18 bases spanning the gap. Germline V gene data show CDR1 as SGHVS and CDR2 as FQNEAQ. The CDR3 sequence is 15 residues long. CDR3 protein: CASTLRTGPDNEQFF. The CDR3, as DNA: TGTGCCAGCACCCTTAGAACAGGGCCGGACAATGAGCAGTTCTTC.

This clonotype was seen a few times. CDR3 loop: CASSQGLAGAHFEQYF. The CDR3 DNA follows: TGTGCCAGCAGCCAAGGGCTAGCGGGGGCCCATTTTGAGCAGTACTTC. The V gene is TRBV4-2, the J gene TRBJ2-7, with 10 bases lining up with TRBD2. The V segment lost 1 base and the J segment 7 bases; nucleotides outside the gene matches: 10. The CDR3 length is 16 residues. The germline V gene has CDR1 LGHNA and CDR2 YNFKEQ.

The chain links TRBV4-1 to TRBJ2-2, with 12 bases identical to TRBD1. Germline CDR1 reads MGHRA; CDR2 reads YSYEKL. This CDR3 is 16 amino acids long. With 2 bases clipped from V and 6 bases from J, the junction kept 4 bases outside the gene matches. DNA of the CDR3: TGCGCCAGCAGCCAACGGGACAGGGGGCTTGCCGGGGAGCTGTTTTTT. Amino acids: CASSQRDRGLAGELFF.